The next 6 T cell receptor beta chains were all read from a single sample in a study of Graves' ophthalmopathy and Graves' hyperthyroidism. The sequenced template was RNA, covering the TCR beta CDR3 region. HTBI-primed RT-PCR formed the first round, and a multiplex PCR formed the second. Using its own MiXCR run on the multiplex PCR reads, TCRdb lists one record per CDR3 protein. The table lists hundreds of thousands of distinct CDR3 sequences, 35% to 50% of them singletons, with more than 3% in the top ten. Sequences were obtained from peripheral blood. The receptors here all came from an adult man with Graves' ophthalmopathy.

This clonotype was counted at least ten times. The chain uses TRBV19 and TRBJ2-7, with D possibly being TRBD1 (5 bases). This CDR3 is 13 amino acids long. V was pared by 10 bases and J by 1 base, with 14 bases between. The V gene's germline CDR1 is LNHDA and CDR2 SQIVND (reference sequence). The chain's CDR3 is CATQGYGSYEQYF. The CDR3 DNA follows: TGTGCCACTCAGGGATATGGGTCCTACGAGCAGTACTTC.

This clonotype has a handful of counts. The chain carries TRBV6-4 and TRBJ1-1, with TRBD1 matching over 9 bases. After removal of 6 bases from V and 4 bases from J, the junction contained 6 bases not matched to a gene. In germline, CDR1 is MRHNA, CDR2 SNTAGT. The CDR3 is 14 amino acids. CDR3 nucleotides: TGTGCCAGCAGATGGACAGGGGAGTCCACTGAAGCTTTCTTT. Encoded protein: CASRWTGESTEAFF.

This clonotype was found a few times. The CDR3 region has the DNA TGCGCCAGCAGCTTGTCACAGGGGGCGTCCGGGGAGCTGTTTTTT. It translates to CASSLSQGASGELFF. The chain combines TRBV5-1 with TRBJ2-2; 9 bases are shared with TRBD1. The CDR3 covers 15 residues. From germline, CDR1 is SGHRS and CDR2 YFSETQ. Germline trimming cut 1 base from V and 6 bases from J; bases unmatched to any gene: 4.

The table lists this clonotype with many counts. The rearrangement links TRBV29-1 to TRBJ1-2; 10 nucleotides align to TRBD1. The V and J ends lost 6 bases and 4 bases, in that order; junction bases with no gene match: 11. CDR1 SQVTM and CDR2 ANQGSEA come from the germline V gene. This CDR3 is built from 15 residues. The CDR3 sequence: CSVGLGTGVTYGYTF. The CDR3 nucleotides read TGCAGCGTGGGTTTGGGGACAGGGGTGACCTATGGCTACACCTTC.

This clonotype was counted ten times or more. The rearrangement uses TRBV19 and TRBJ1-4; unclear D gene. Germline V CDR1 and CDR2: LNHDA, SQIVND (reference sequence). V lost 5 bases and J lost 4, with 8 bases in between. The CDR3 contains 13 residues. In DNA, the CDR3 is TGTGCCAGTAGTGACCGGGATAATGAAAAACTGTTTTTT. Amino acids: CASSDRDNEKLFF.

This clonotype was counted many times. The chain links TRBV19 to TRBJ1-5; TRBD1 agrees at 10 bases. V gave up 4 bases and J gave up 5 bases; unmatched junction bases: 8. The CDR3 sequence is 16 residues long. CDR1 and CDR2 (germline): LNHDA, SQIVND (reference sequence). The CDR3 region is CASSTNPDRGYQPQHF. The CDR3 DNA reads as TGTGCCAGTAGTACTAACCCGGACAGGGGGTATCAGCCCCAGCATTTT.